This TCR beta chain emerged from a study of T cells in localized non-small cell lung cancer. General study results and limits: Paired adjacent lung recovered a median around 62 of the top 100 tumor clones. A raised T cell density in blood coincided with lengthier overall survival. Only one tumor region went through sequencing, so heterogeneity may still be there. Adjacent uninvolved lung had the highest clonality, suggesting focused antigen responses.

Germline V gene sequence: CDR1 SGHVS, CDR2 FQNEAQ. The CDR3 sequence is 13 residues long. V shed 3 bases, J shed 5 bases, and the junction held 2 bases outside the gene matches. Concerning this clone itself: Antigen unknown.

TCRdb keeps only in-frame clones here, not all; method: immunoSEQ multiplex PCR. The sample yields 45,000 to 55,000 clones, roughly 80% seen once. This TCR was recovered from a man aged 40 to 70 with stage I squamous cell lung carcinoma. The V call is TRBV7-8, the J call TRBJ2-5, with TRBD1 matching over 8 bases. The specimen comprised peripheral blood, sampled before any cancer treatment. The CDR3 DNA reads TGTGCCAGCAGCTTGGACAGGGTCGAGACCCAGTACTTC. Protein product: CASSLDRVETQYF. The full variable domain, with the rest looked up from reference TRBV7-8 and TRBJ2-5, is GAGVSQSPRYKVAKRGQDVALRCDPISGHVSLFWYQQALGQGPEFLTYFQNEAQLDKSGLPSDRFFAERPEGSVSTLKIQRTQQEDSAVYLCASSLDRVETQYFGPGTRLLVL.